This T cell receptor beta chain was identified during a study of radiotherapy plus CTLA-4 blockade in lung cancer. Study-level information: Objective responses were documented in about 20% of patients, with disease control in approximately 31%.

Study-level points and caveats: Tumor-derived TCR clones expanded in blood after radiotherapy plus ipilimumab. Dynamics of early blood T cell clones, together with interferon-beta, were reportedly the best predictors of response.

Focal radiation was given together with CTLA-4 blockade (ipilimumab) to patients with chemo-refractory metastatic non-small-cell lung cancer. The germline CDR1 and CDR2 sequences are SGHTA and FQGTGA. V was trimmed by 11 bases and J by 6 bases, leaving 14 bases between them. The CDR3 contains 13 residues. TCRdb keeps only in-frame clones here, not all; method: immunoSEQ multiplex PCR. There are about 43,000 clones in the sample; 60% to 70% occur only once, and approximately 23% lies in the top ten. To note about this clone: What it binds is unknown.

The V call is TRBV7-3, the J call TRBJ1-6; perhaps TRBD1 as D (5 bases). This clonotype was obtained from a human donor with non-small cell lung cancer who had a partial response to radiotherapy plus ipilimumab. The sample was peripheral blood, taken from a patient treated with radiotherapy plus ipilimumab. CDR3 nucleotide sequence: TGTGCCGGCTCTAGGGGTCCTAATTCACCCCTCCACTTT. It translates to CAGSRGPNSPLHF.